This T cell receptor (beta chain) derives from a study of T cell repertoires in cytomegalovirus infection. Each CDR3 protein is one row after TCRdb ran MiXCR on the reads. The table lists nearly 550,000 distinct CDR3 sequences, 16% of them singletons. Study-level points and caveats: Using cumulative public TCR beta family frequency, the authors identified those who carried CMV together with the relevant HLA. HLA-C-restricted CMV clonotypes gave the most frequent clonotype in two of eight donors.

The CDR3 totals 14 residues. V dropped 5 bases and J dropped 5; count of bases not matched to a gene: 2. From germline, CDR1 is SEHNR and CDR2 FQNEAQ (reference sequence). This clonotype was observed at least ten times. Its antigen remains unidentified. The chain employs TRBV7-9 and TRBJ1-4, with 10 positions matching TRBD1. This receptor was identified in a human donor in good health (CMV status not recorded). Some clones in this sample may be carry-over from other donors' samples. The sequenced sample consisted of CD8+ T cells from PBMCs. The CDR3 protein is CASSRTGGNEKLFF. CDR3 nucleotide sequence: TGTGCCAGCAGCCGGACAGGGGGAAATGAAAAACTGTTTTTT.